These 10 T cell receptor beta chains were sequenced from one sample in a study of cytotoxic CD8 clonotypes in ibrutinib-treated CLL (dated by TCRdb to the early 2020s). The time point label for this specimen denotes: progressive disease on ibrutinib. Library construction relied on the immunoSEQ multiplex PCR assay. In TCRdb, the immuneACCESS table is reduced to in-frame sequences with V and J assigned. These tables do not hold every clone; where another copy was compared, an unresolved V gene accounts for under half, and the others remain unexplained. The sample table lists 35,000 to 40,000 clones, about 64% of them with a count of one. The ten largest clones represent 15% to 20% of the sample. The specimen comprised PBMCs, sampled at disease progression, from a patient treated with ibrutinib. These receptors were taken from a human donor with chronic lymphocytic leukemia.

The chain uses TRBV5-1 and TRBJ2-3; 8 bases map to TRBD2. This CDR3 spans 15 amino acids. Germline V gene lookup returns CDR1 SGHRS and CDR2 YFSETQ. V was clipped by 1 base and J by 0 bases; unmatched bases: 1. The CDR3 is CASSLQRGSTDTQYF. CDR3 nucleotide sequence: TGCGCCAGCAGCTTGCAGCGGGGGAGCACAGATACGCAGTATTTT.

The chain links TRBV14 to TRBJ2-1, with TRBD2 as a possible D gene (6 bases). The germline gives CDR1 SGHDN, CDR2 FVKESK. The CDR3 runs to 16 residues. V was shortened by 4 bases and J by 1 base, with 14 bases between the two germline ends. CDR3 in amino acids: CASSRWGSGSYNEQFF. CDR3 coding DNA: TGTGCCAGCAGCCGTTGGGGTAGCGGATCCTACAATGAGCAGTTCTTC.

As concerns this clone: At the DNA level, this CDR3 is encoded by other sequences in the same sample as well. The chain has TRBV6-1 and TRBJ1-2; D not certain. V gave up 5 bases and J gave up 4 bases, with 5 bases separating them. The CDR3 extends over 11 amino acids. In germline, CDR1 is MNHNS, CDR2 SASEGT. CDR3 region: CASSPLYGYTF. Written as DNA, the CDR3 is TGTGCCAGCAGTCCACTCTATGGCTACACCTTC.

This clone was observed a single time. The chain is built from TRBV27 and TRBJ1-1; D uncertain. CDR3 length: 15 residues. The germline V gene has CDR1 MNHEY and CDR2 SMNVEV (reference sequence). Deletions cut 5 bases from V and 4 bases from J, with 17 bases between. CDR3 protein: CASSQRSGSGTEAFF. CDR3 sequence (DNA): TGTGCCAGCAGTCAACGGTCAGGTTCGGGCACTGAAGCTTTCTTT.

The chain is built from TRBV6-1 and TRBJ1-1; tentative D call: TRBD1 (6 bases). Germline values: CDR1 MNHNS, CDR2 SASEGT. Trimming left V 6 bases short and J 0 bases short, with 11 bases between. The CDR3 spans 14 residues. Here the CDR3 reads CASRLQGMNTEAFF. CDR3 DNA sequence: TGTGCCAGCAGGTTACAGGGAATGAACACTGAAGCTTTCTTT.

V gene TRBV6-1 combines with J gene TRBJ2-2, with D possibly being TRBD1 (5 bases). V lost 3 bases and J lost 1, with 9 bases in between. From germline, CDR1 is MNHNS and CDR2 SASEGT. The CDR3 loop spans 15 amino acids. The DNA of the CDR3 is TGTGCCAGCAGTGATAACGGACAGAACACCGGGGAGCTGTTTTTT. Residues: CASSDNGQNTGELFF.

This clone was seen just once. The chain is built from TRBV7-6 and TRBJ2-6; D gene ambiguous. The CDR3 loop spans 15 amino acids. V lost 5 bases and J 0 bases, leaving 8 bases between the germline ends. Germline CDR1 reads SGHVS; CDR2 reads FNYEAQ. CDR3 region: CASSPVHSGANVLTF. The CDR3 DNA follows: TGTGCCAGCAGCCCAGTCCACTCTGGGGCCAACGTCCTGACTTTC.

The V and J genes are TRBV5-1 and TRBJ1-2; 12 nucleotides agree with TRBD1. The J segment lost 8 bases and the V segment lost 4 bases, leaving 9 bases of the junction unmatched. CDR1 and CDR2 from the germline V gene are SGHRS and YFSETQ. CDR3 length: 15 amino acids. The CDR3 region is CASSPGQGAFRGYTF. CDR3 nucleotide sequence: TGCGCCAGCAGCCCGGGACAGGGGGCTTTTCGGGGCTACACCTTC.

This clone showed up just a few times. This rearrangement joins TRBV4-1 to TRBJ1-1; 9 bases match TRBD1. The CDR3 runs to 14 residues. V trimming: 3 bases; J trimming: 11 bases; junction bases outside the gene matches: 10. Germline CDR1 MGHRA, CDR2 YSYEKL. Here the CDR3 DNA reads TGCGCCAGCAGCCAGCTGGGACAGGGAGGTTTGGCTTTCTTT. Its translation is CASSQLGQGGLAFF.

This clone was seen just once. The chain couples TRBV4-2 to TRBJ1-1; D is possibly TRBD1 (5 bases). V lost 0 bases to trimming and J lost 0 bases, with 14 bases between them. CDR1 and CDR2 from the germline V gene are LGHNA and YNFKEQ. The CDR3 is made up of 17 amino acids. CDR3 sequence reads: CASSQEKAGLMNTEAFF. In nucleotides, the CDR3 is TGTGCCAGCAGCCAAGAAAAAGCGGGACTAATGAACACTGAAGCTTTCTTT.